A single sample gave rise to the 5 T cell receptor beta chains below, sequenced in a study of shared clonotypes between healthy human individuals. Produced via immunoSEQ multiplex PCR; TCRdb's table is partial and in-frame only. The data show a few million clones, approximately 90% seen once. Sequencing used naive CD4+ T cells from PBMCs. Specified subset: CD45RA+ positively selected. Source of these receptors: a man younger than 35 in good health. Some clones in this sample may be carry-over from other donors' samples.

The chain couples TRBV7-2 to TRBJ2-2; 7 bases map to TRBD2. Per the germline V gene, CDR1 is SGHTA and CDR2 is FQGNSA. The CDR3 length is 15 residues. The V gene end was trimmed by 5 bases and the J gene end by 7 bases; junction bases not matched to a gene: 10. The CDR3 sequence: CASSLYGGMGGELFF. CDR3 DNA: TGTGCCAGCAGCCTCTACGGGGGGATGGGCGGGGAGCTGTTTTTT.

J is TRBJ1-5 and V is TRBV6-6; D gene unclear. The CDR3 contains 13 residues. V lost 2 bases to trimming and J lost 9 bases, with 11 bases between them. The V gene's germline CDR1 is MNHNY and CDR2 SVGAGI (reference sequence). CDR3 nucleotides: TGTGCCAGCAGTTACAGGAGAGGAGGGCCCCAGCATTTT. As protein: CASSYRRGGPQHF.

Concerning this clone: This same CDR3 is encoded by further DNA sequences in the sample. The rearrangement links TRBV27 to TRBJ1-4; D uncertain. V was clipped by 3 bases and J by 0 bases, with 8 bases between them. Germline CDR1 MNHEY, CDR2 SMNVEV (reference sequence). CDR3 size: 15 residues. The CDR3 is CASSLRAATNEKLFF. For the CDR3, the DNA is TGTGCCAGCAGTTTGAGGGCCGCAACTAATGAAAAACTGTTTTTT.

This chain links TRBV4-1 with TRBJ1-2, with D possibly being TRBD1 (5 bases). This CDR3 has 16 amino acids. Germline CDR1 reads MGHRA; CDR2 reads YSYEKL. Trimming stripped 0 bases from V and 5 bases from J, with 16 bases between. The CDR3 region is CASSQDSGLPSYGYTF. Here the CDR3 DNA reads TGCGCCAGCAGCCAAGATTCGGGACTCCCTTCATATGGCTACACCTTC.

This clone was found once. Relative to the germline gene, one junction end is altered; a read error may explain this. This chain links TRBV18 with TRBJ2-3; D might be TRBD1 (5 bases). Looked up from germline, CDR1 is KGHSH and CDR2 is LQKENI. The CDR3 runs to 17 residues. CDR3 nucleotides: TGTGCCAGCTCGCCACTAAATTTCGGACATAGCACAGATACGCAGTATTTT. Protein product: CASSPLNFGHSTDTQYF.